The 13 T cell receptor beta chains in this list originate from one sample, sequenced in a study of shared clonotypes between healthy human individuals. Clones were sequenced by immunoSEQ multiplex PCR, and TCRdb holds only the in-frame ones, with some missing. The data show roughly 2.4 million clones, with approximately 96% seen just once and roughly 0.13% held by the top ten. Material: naive CD4+ T cells sorted from blood. Subset of the sample: CD45RA+ positively selected. These receptors all come from a man aged 18 to 35 in good health.

The J gene is TRBJ2-7, the V gene TRBV30; D might be TRBD1 (5 bases). The germline V and J ends were trimmed by 1 base and 2 bases, with 15 bases remaining between them. CDR1 is GTSNPN and CDR2 is SVGIG in the germline V gene (reference sequence). This CDR3 has 15 amino acids. CDR3 nucleotide sequence: TGTGCCTGGAGTGCCCTTAACAGGTTCACCTACGAGCAGTACTTC. Its translation: CAWSALNRFTYEQYF.

This clone was detected only once. The chain joins TRBV6-5 to TRBJ2-4; the D call may be TRBD1 or TRBD2 (5 bases each). This CDR3 region has 13 residues. Germline CDR1 reads MNHEY; CDR2 reads SVGAGI. The germline V and J ends were trimmed by 2 bases and 11 bases, with 13 bases remaining between them. CDR3 sequence reads: CASSYGANGVQYF. CDR3 in DNA: TGTGCCAGCAGTTACGGGGCAAACGGGGTTCAGTACTTC.

The chain recombines TRBV28 with TRBJ1-5; D ambiguous. This CDR3 region has 13 residues. V shed 5 bases and J shed 3 bases, with 8 bases lying between them. Germline lookup yields CDR1 MDHEN and CDR2 SYDVKM. CDR3 DNA sequence: TGTGCCAGCAGTACTAATTACAATCAGCCCCAGCATTTT. Its translation is CASSTNYNQPQHF.

V usage is TRBV6-5 and J usage is TRBJ1-1; D remains unclear. The CDR3 spans 12 residues. V was shortened by 2 bases and J by 7 bases, with 8 bases between the two germline ends. The germline CDR1 and CDR2 sequences are MNHEY and SVGAGI. The CDR3 DNA follows: TGTGCCAGCAGTTACCCGGACGGTGAAGCTTTCTTT. Translation: CASSYPDGEAFF.

The chain uses TRBV7-2 and TRBJ2-7; D not certain. Germline CDR1 is SGHTA and CDR2 is FQGNSA. Trimming removed 1 base at V and 2 bases at J, with 6 bases between. This CDR3 region has 13 residues. CDR3 protein: CASSLEWPYEQYF. The CDR3 DNA sequence: TGTGCCAGCAGCTTAGAATGGCCCTACGAGCAGTACTTC. Full variable domain (remainder filled in from reference TRBV7-2 and TRBJ2-7): GAGVSQSPSNKVTEKGKDVELRCDPISGHTALYWYRQSLGQGLEFLIYFQGNSAPDKSGLPSDRFSAERTGGSVSTLTIQRTQQEDSAVYLCASSLEWPYEQYFGPGTRLTVT.

The chain has TRBV29-1 and TRBJ1-2; D perhaps matches TRBD1 (5 bases). The CDR3 length is 15 residues. Germline CDR1 reads SQVTM; CDR2 reads ANQGSEA. V was clipped by 5 bases and J by 7 bases, with 23 bases between them. Here the CDR3 DNA reads TGCAGCGTTCTTCCAGGGTCGTTTTCAGGGCGTGGCTACACCTTC. It is translated as CSVLPGSFSGRGYTF.

The rearrangement links TRBV13 to TRBJ1-1, with TRBD1 identical over 7 bases. CDR1 is PRHDT, CDR2 FYEKMQ, per germline (reference sequence). J was trimmed by 0 bases and V by 5 bases; bases with no gene match: 9. CDR3 length: 16 residues. The CDR3 DNA is TGTGCCAGCAGCCCAAGACAGGGAAGGATGAACACTGAAGCTTTCTTT. Protein product: CASSPRQGRMNTEAFF.

A remark on this clone: Other DNA sequences in this sample translate to the same CDR3. The rearrangement joins TRBV20-1 to TRBJ1-1; D remains ambiguous. V was cut by 6 bases and J by 1 base, with 6 bases left in between. The CDR3 has 11 residues. CDR1 is DFQATT, CDR2 SNEGSKA, per germline (reference sequence). CDR3 in DNA: TGCAGTGCAAACAGGAACACTGAAGCTTTCTTT. It codes for CSANRNTEAFF.

V gene TRBV19 combines with J gene TRBJ1-6, with D possibly TRBD1 on 5 matching bases. Germline V lookup: CDR1 LNHDA, CDR2 SQIVND (reference sequence). The CDR3 length is 15 residues. V lost 3 bases and J 3 bases, leaving 9 bases between the germline ends. The CDR3 reads CASSIQGVYNSPLHF. CDR3 DNA sequence: TGTGCCAGTAGTATTCAGGGCGTCTATAATTCACCCCTCCACTTT.

This sequence joins TRBV30 and TRBJ2-7; 11 bases are a match to TRBD1. The germline CDR1 and CDR2 sequences are GTSNPN and SVGIG (reference sequence). V was pared by 7 bases and J by 5 bases, with 4 bases of the junction left unmatched. CDR3 length equals 12 residues. The CDR3 loop is CAYGQGAHEQYF. The CDR3 region has the DNA TGTGCCTATGGACAGGGGGCCCACGAGCAGTACTTC.

The CDR3 bases are TGTGCCAGCTCCCCAGGACAGGGGAGGGACTATGGCTACACCTTC. It is translated as CASSPGQGRDYGYTF. The chain combines TRBV18 with TRBJ1-2, with 9 nucleotides matching TRBD1. CDR3 length: 15 amino acids. J was trimmed by 3 bases and V by 6 bases; bases with no gene match: 8. Per the germline V gene, CDR1 is KGHSH and CDR2 is LQKENI.

The chain is built from TRBV6-1 and TRBJ1-5; D gene ambiguous. The CDR3 totals 13 residues. Trimming pared 3 bases from V and 6 bases from J, leaving 9 bases between. The germline CDR1 and CDR2 sequences are MNHNS and SASEGT. The CDR3 DNA reads as TGTGCCAGCAGTGATACCCCCATTCAGCCCCAGCATTTT. This translates into CASSDTPIQPQHF.

About this clone itself: Additional DNA sequences in this sample encode the identical CDR3. V gene TRBV5-1 combines with J gene TRBJ1-2; D unclear. Germline values: CDR1 SGHRS, CDR2 YFSETQ. This CDR3 is built from 13 residues. Trimming pared 4 bases from V and 2 bases from J, leaving 9 bases between. The CDR3 sequence is CASSPDSNYGYTF. The CDR3 region has the DNA TGCGCCAGCAGCCCCGACTCAAACTATGGCTACACCTTC.